A single sample gave rise to the 9 T cell receptor beta chains below, sequenced in a study of CDR3 diversity in severe acne (dated by TCRdb to the late 2010s). Library generation was performed with PCR. The sequencer listed for this sample is Illumina HiSeq 2000. TCRdb reprocessing: public reads trimmed at Q25 with fastp, clones called with MiXCR, in-frame beta chains kept. Rows are unified per CDR3 protein, each entry keeping the most common DNA and genes. For this sample there are 89,000 or so distinct CDR3 sequences; about 48% appear just once. 10% of the sample comes from the top ten. Sequenced material: blood. These receptors were obtained from a male donor in good health, serving as a control.

This clonotype was detected many times. The chain recombines TRBV29-1 with TRBJ2-7, with 8 bases identical to TRBD2. V gave up 2 bases and J gave up 0 bases; unmatched junction bases: 6. The CDR3 is 15 residues long. Germline CDR1 and CDR2: SQVTM and ANQGSEA. CDR3 loop: CSVESGGTSSYEQYF. The DNA of the CDR3 is TGCAGCGTTGAATCGGGGGGGACGAGCTCCTACGAGCAGTACTTC.

This clonotype was observed a single time. The chain is built from TRBV2 and TRBJ1-2; 10 bases agree with TRBD1. This CDR3 spans 15 amino acids. V lost 7 bases to trimming and J lost 6 bases; unmatched junction nucleotides: 11. Germline V CDR1 and CDR2: SNHLY, FYNNEI. CDR3 residues: CASTGTGAAIDGYTF. The CDR3 coding sequence is TGTGCCAGCACCGGGACAGGGGCCGCCATTGATGGCTACACCTTC.

In its sample, this clonotype was seen many times. V and J are TRBV20-1 and TRBJ2-5; D unresolved. V was pared by 2 bases and J by 2 bases, with 3 bases between. The germline CDR1 and CDR2 sequences are DFQATT and SNEGSKA (reference sequence). There are 11 residues in the CDR3. CDR3 protein: CSARQQETQYF. Written as DNA, the CDR3 is TGCAGTGCTAGACAACAAGAGACCCAGTACTTC.

In its sample, this clonotype was seen a few times. This CDR3 reads CATSRGGGGETQYF. CDR3 in DNA: TGTGCCACCAGCAGGGGAGGGGGAGGAGAGACCCAGTACTTC. The rearrangement joins TRBV15 to TRBJ2-5, with a possible D match to TRBD2 (7 bases). The CDR3 extends over 14 amino acids. V shed 3 bases and J shed 4 bases, with 12 bases lying between them. CDR1 and CDR2 from the germline V gene are LNHNV and YYDKDF (reference sequence).

This chain links TRBV29-1 with TRBJ1-1; unclear D gene. The V gene's germline CDR1 is SQVTM and CDR2 ANQGSEA. Between the trimmed V and J ends, which lost 7 bases and 10 bases, there was a span of 16 bases. The CDR3 is made up of 11 amino acids. CDR3 nucleotide sequence: TGCAGCGCAGGATATCAGGTTCTAGCTTTCTTT. This translates into CSAGYQVLAFF.

The chain has TRBV27 and TRBJ1-1, with no clear D. Germline CDR1 MNHEY, CDR2 SMNVEV (reference sequence). The CDR3 runs 14 residues. The V end lost 2 bases, the J end lost 4 bases, and 11 bases lay between the germline ends. The CDR3 here is CASSLRGLSTEAFF. The DNA of the CDR3 is TGTGCCAGCAGTTTACGGGGATTAAGCACTGAAGCTTTCTTT.

CDR3 sequence: CASIARPTATQYF. The CDR3 DNA sequence: TGTGCCAGCATAGCGAGACCGACAGCTACACAGTATTTT. The rearrangement links TRBV25-1 to TRBJ2-3; D tentatively fits TRBD1 or TRBD2 (5 bases each). V lost 7 bases to trimming and J lost 12 bases, with 20 bases between them. The CDR3 length is 13 residues. Germline V gene data show CDR1 as MGHDK and CDR2 as SYGVNS.

The sample holds many counts of this clonotype. The J gene is TRBJ1-2, the V gene TRBV4-1, with D unclear. From germline, CDR1 is MGHRA and CDR2 YSYEKL. The CDR3 has 12 amino acids. V was cut by 5 bases and J by 5 bases, with 9 bases left in between. The CDR3 sequence is CASSEVSYGYTF. The CDR3 bases are TGCGCCAGCAGCGAAGTCTCATATGGCTACACCTTC.

V gene TRBV6-4 combines with J gene TRBJ2-1; 8 nucleotides line up with TRBD2. This CDR3 spans 14 amino acids. Germline-derived CDR1 and CDR2 are MRHNA and SNTAGT. V shed 3 bases, J shed 3 bases, and the junction held 1 base outside the gene matches. The CDR3 protein is CASSETSDYNEQFF. As DNA, the CDR3 is TGTGCCAGCAGTGAGACTAGCGACTACAATGAGCAGTTCTTC.